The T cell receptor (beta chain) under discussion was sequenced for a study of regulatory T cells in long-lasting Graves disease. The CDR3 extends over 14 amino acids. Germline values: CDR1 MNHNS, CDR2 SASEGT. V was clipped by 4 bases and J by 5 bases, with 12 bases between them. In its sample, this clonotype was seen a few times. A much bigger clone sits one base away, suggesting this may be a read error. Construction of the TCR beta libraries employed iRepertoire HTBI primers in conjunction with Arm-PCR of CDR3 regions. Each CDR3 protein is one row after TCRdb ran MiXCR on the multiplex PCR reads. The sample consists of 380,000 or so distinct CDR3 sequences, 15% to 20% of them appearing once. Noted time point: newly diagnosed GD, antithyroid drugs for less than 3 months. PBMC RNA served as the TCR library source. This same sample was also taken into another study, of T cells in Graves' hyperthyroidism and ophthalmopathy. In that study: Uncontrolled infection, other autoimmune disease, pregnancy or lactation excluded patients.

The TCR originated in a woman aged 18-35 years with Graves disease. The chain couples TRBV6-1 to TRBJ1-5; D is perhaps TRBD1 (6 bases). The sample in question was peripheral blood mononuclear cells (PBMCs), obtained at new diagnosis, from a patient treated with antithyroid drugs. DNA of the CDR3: TGTGCCAGCAGTGCCACAGGGTCTCATCAGCCCCAGCATTTT. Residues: CASSATGSHQPQHF.